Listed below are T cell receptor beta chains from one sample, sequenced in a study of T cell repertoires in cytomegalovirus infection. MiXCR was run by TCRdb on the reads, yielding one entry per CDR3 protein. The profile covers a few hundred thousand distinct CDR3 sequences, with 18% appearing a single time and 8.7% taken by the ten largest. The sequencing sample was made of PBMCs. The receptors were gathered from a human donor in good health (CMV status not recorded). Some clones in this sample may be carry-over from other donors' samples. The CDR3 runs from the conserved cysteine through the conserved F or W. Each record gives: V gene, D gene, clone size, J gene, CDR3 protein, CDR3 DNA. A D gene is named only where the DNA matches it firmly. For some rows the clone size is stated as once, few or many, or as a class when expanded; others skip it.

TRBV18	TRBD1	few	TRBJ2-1	CASSPGQATEQFF	TGTGCCAGCTCACCGGGACAGGCGACTGAGCAGTTCTTC
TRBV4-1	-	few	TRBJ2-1	CASSQDPLAYNEQFF	TGCGCCAGCAGCCAAGATCCACTAGCCTACAATGAGCAGTTCTTC
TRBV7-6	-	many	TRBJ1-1	CASIPGRGNTEAFF	TGTGCCAGCATCCCGGGACGGGGGAACACTGAAGCTTTCTTT
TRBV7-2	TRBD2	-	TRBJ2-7	CASSQGLAGGREQYF	TGTGCCAGCAGCCAGGGACTAGCGGGGGGGCGCGAGCAGTACTTC
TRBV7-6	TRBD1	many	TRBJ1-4	CASSLGKGAYEKLFF	TGTGCCAGCAGCTTAGGAAAGGGGGCGTATGAAAAACTGTTTTTT
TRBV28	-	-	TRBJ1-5	CASSSDDQPQHF	TGTGCCAGCAGTTCGGACGATCAGCCCCAGCATTTT
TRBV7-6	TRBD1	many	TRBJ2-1	CASSLGQGSRDEQFF	TGTGCCAGCAGCTTGGGACAGGGGTCTCGGGATGAGCAGTTCTTC
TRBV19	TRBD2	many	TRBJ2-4	CASSPPGGSIQYF	TGTGCCAGTAGTCCTCCGGGGGGTAGCATTCAGTACTTC
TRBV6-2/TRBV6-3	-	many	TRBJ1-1	CASSLVVLQIRDTEAFF	TGTGCCAGCAGTCTGGTGGTGTTACAGATTAGAGACACTGAAGCTTTCTTT
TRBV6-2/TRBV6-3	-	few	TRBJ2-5	CASSYDEPQETQYF	TGTGCCAGCAGTTACGACGAGCCACAAGAGACCCAGTACTTC
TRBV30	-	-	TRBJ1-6	CASTGYTSSYNSPLHF	TGTGCCTCTACCGGGTATACAAGCTCCTATAATTCACCCCTCCACTTT